The 8 T cell receptor beta chains reported below all come from one sample, sequenced in a study of Ad26.COV2.S vaccination and SARS-CoV-2 variants. Generated by immunoSEQ multiplex PCR, the TCRdb table keeps only in-frame clones and is missing some. The data show hundreds of thousands of clones, about 93% seen once. Treatment described: some 20 received Ad26.COV2.S at low or high dose, single or two shots; 5 received placebo; per-sample allocation not given. Sample collection was performed on day 63 after the first vaccine or placebo injection. The specimen comprised peripheral blood, sampled in a trial of Ad26.COV2.S vaccine versus placebo. The receptors were sampled from a person aged 18-65 years who received the Ad26.COV2.S COVID-19 vaccine or a placebo.

J is TRBJ1-1 and V is TRBV4-2; D remains unclear. Trimming stripped 0 bases from V and 0 bases from J, with 5 bases between. The CDR3 covers 14 residues. The V gene's germline CDR1 is LGHNA and CDR2 YNFKEQ. The CDR3 protein is CASSQESMNTEAFF. As DNA, the CDR3 is TGTGCCAGCAGCCAAGAGTCGATGAACACTGAAGCTTTCTTT.

The V gene is TRBV28, the J gene TRBJ1-1, with a possible D match to TRBD1 (6 bases). Germline-derived CDR1 and CDR2 are MDHEN and SYDVKM. CDR3 length equals 14 residues. V gave up 7 bases and J gave up 0 bases, with 12 bases separating them. CDR3 DNA: TGTGCCAGCACCCGGGACACCTTGAACACTGAAGCTTTCTTT. Encoded protein: CASTRDTLNTEAFF.

CDR3 DNA: TGTGCCAGCAGCTTACAGGGGGACACTGAAGCTTTCTTT. Amino acids: CASSLQGDTEAFF. This chain connects TRBV7-8 to TRBJ1-1; 7 nucleotides align to TRBD1. The CDR3 length is 13 residues. With 2 bases clipped from V and 3 bases from J, the junction kept 0 bases outside the gene matches. Germline CDR1 and CDR2: SGHVS and FQNEAQ.

V gene TRBV27 combines with J gene TRBJ2-7; D is unclear. The CDR3 sequence is 15 residues long. The germline gives CDR1 MNHEY, CDR2 SMNVEV (reference sequence). The V gene lost 4 bases and the J gene lost 4 bases, with 17 bases spanning the gap. In DNA, the CDR3 is TGTGCCAGCAGTTCCCCGAGAATCCGTGCTTACGAGCAGTACTTC. Residues: CASSSPRIRAYEQYF.

This chain links TRBV20-1 with TRBJ1-1, with D tentatively TRBD1 (5 bases). CDR1 is DFQATT, CDR2 SNEGSKA, per germline (reference sequence). The CDR3 extends over 11 amino acids. Trimming pared 3 bases from V and 10 bases from J, leaving 12 bases between. The CDR3 region has the DNA TGCAGTGCTAGCGGGGGATATTTAGCTTTCTTT. It translates to CSASGGYLAFF.

This clone was detected once. The chain uses TRBV4-3 and TRBJ2-5; TRBD2 aligns across 9 bases. J was trimmed by 6 bases and V by 0 bases; bases with no gene match: 11. Germline V CDR1 and CDR2: LGHNA, YSLEER. This CDR3 spans 17 amino acids. CDR3 bases: TGCGCCAGCAGCCAAGATCTGAGTTCAGCTAGCGGGAAGACCCAGTACTTC. It is translated as CASSQDLSSASGKTQYF.

The chain couples TRBV4-1 to TRBJ1-1; D not resolved. V lost 4 bases and J 5 bases, leaving 14 bases between the germline ends. CDR1 is MGHRA, CDR2 YSYEKL, per germline. CDR3 length: 14 amino acids. CDR3 DNA sequence: TGCGCCAGCAGCCGAAAGCGACTGGATACTGAAGCTTTCTTT. It specifies CASSRKRLDTEAFF.

V is TRBV10-3 and J is TRBJ2-7; 7 bases map to TRBD1. The CDR3 has 15 amino acids. Germline CDR1 is ENHRY and CDR2 is SYGVKD. V gave up 4 bases and J gave up 3 bases; unmatched junction bases: 9. The CDR3 DNA follows: TGTGCCATCAGTGGTGCCGGGACAGACTACTACGAGCAGTACTTC. Its protein product is CAISGAGTDYYEQYF.